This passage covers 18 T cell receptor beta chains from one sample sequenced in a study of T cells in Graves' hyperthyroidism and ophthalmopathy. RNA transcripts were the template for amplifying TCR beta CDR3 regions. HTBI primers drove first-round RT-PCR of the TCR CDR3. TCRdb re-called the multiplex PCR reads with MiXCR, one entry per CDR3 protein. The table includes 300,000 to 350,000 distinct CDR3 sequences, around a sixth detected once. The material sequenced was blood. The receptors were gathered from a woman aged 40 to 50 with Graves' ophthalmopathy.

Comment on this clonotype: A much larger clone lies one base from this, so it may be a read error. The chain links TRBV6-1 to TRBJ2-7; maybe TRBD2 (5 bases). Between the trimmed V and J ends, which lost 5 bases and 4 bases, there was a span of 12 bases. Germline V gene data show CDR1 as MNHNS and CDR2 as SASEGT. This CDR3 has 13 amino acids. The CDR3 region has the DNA TGTGCCAGCAGTCGCGGGTGGTTTTACGAGCAGTACTTC. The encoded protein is CASSRGWFYEQYF.

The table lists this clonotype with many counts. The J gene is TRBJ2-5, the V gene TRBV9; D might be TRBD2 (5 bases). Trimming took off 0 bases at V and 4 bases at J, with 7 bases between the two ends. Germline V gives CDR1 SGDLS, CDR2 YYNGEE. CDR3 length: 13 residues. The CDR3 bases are TGTGCCAGCAGCGTAGCAGCGGCAGAGACCCAGTACTTC. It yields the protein CASSVAAAETQYF.

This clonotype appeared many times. CDR3: CSVVGVNYGYTF. CDR3 bases: TGCAGCGTTGTGGGAGTTAACTATGGCTACACCTTC. The rearrangement links TRBV29-1 to TRBJ1-2; no firm D call. This CDR3 has 12 residues. V was trimmed by 4 bases and J by 1 base, leaving 7 bases between them. The germline V gene has CDR1 SQVTM and CDR2 ANQGSEA.

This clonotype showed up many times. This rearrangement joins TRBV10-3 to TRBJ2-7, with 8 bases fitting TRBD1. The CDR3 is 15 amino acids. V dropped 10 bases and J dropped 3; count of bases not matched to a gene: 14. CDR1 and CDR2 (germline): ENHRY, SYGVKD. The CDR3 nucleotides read TGTGCCACCTCTTCCGAGGGACAGGTACACTACGAGCAGTACTTC. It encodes CATSSEGQVHYEQYF.

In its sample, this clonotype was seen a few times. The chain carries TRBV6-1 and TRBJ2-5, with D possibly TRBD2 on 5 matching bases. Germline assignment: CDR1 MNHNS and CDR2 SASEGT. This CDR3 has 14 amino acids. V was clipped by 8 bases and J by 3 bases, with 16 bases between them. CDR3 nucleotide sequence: TGTGCCAGCTGGGTAGCCGGGCGGGAAGAGACCCAGTACTTC. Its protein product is CASWVAGREETQYF.

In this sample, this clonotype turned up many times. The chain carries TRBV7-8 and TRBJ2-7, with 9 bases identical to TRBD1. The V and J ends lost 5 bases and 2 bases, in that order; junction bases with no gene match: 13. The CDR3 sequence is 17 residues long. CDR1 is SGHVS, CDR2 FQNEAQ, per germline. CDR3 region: CASSPPGRDRVPYEQYF. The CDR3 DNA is TGTGCCAGCAGCCCACCCGGCCGGGACAGGGTTCCCTACGAGCAGTACTTC.

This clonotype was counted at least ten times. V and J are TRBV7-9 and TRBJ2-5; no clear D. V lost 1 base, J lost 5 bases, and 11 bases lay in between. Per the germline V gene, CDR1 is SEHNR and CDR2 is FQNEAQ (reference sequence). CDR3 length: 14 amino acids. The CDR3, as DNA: TGTGCCAGCAGCTTAGATAGAACCTGGGAGACCCAGTACTTC. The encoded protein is CASSLDRTWETQYF.

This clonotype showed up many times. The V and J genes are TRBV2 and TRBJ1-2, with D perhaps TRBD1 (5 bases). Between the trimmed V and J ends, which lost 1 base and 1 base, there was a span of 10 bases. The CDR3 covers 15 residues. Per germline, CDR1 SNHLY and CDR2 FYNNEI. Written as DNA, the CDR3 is TGTGCCAGCAGTGAAGACTGGGACCTTAACTATGGCTACACCTTC. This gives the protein CASSEDWDLNYGYTF.

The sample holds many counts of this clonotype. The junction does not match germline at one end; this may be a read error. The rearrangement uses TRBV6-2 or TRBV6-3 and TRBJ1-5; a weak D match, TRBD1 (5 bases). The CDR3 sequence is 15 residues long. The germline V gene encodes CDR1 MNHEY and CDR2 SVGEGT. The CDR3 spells CAGSYSRVLDQPQHF. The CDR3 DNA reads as TGTGCCGGCAGTTACTCCAGGGTATTGGATCAGCCCCAGCATTTT.

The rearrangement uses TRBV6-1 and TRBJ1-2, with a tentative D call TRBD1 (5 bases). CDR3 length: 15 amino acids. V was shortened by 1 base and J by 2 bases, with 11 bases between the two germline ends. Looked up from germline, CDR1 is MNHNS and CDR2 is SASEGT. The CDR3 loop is CASSEGWGRNYGYTF. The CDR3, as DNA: TGTGCCAGCAGTGAAGGATGGGGCAGAAACTATGGCTACACCTTC.

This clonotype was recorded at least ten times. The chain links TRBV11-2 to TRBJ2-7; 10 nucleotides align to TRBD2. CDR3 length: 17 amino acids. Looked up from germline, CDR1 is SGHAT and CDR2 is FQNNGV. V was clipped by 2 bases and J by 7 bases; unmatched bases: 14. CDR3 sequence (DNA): TGTGCCAGCAGCTTATCCCCCGTCAGCGGGAGGGCGAGAGAGCAGTACTTC. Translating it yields CASSLSPVSGRAREQYF.

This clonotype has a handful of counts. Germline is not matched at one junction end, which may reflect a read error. CDR3 in amino acids: CASSQVAGTSGSRSDF. The CDR3 DNA reads TGCGCCAGCAGCCAAGTAGCCGGGACTAGTGGGTCCCGTTCGGACTTC. This chain joins TRBV4-1 and TRBJ2-7; 8 nucleotides agree with TRBD2. The length of the CDR3 is 16 residues. The germline V gene encodes CDR1 MGHRA and CDR2 YSYEKL.

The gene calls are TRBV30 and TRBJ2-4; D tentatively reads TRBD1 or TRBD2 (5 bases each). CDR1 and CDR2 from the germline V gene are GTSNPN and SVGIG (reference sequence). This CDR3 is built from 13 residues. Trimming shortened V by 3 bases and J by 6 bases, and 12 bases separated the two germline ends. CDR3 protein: CAWSGRGANIQYF. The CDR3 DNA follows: TGTGCCTGGAGCGGGCGAGGGGCAAACATTCAGTACTTC.

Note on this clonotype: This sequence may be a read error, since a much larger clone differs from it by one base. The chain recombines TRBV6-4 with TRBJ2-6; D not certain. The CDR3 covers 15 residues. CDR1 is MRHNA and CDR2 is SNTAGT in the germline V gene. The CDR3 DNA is TGTGTCAGCAGTGAGACCCACTCTGGGGCCAACGTCCTGACTTTC. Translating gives CVSSETHSGANVLTF.

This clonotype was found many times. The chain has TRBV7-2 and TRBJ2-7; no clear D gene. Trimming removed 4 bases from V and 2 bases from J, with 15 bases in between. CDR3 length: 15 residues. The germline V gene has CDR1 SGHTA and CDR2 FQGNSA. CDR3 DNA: TGTGCCAGCAGCTCTCGACCCGGGCCTGCCTACGAGCAGTACTTC. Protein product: CASSSRPGPAYEQYF.

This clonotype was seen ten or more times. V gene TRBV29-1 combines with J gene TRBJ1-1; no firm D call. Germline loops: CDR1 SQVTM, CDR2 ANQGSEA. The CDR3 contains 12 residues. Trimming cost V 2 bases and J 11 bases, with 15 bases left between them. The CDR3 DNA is TGCAGCGTTGAATTTCGGGGATTGGGGGCTTTCTTT. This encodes CSVEFRGLGAFF.

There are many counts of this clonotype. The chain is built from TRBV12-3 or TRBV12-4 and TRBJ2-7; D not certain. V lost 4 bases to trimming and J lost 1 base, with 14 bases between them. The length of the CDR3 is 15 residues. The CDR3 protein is CASSSRPTPSYEQYF. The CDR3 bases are TGTGCCAGCAGTTCCCGGCCAACCCCTTCCTACGAGCAGTACTTC.

CDR3 residues: CSAYLDETIYEQYF. The CDR3 DNA follows: TGCAGTGCCTACCTGGACGAGACAATCTACGAGCAGTACTTC. The chain joins TRBV20-1 to TRBJ2-7; D is unresolved. Trimming took off 6 bases at V and 3 bases at J, with 18 bases between the two ends. This CDR3 has 14 residues. Germline V gene sequence: CDR1 DFQATT, CDR2 SNEGSKA (reference sequence).